The next 6 T cell receptor beta chains were all read from a single sample in a study of CD8 T cells in ankylosing spondylitis. TCRdb re-called the 5' RACE reads with MiXCR, one entry per CDR3 protein. The top ten clones hold 3.5% to 4.5% of a sample with hundreds of thousands of distinct CDR3 sequences, roughly a third of them seen once. The sequenced sample was blood, either unsorted or a sorted T cell fraction (not recorded which). These receptor sequences come from a male donor with ankylosing spondylitis or in good health (not recorded which).

This clonotype turned up a few times. The rearrangement joins TRBV20-1 to TRBJ2-7; D remains ambiguous. Germline loops: CDR1 DFQATT, CDR2 SNEGSKA (reference sequence). The CDR3 totals 13 residues. V dropped 6 bases and J dropped 3 bases, with 15 bases sitting between them. CDR3 sequence reads: CSARQQIVYEQYF. In nucleotides, the CDR3 is TGCAGTGCCCGCCAACAGATAGTCTACGAGCAGTACTTC.

The table lists this clonotype with a few counts. The genes are TRBV20-1 and TRBJ2-7; unclear D gene. The germline gives CDR1 DFQATT, CDR2 SNEGSKA (reference sequence). V lost 2 bases, J lost 5 bases, and 13 bases lay in between. The CDR3 sequence is 13 residues long. For the CDR3, the DNA is TGCAGTGCTAGAAAGGTTTGGCTCGACGAGCAGTACTTC. This encodes CSARKVWLDEQYF.

The chain uses TRBV4-1 and TRBJ2-3, with 11 bases fitting TRBD2. The CDR3 covers 20 residues. Germline loops: CDR1 MGHRA, CDR2 YSYEKL. Germline trimming cut 0 bases from V and 0 bases from J; bases unmatched to any gene: 11. The CDR3 loop is CASSQEGSSGGTASTDTQYF. CDR3 nucleotide sequence: TGCGCCAGCAGCCAAGAGGGATCTAGCGGGGGGACGGCTAGCACAGATACGCAGTATTTT.

V gene TRBV5-6 combines with J gene TRBJ2-3, with D unclear. Trimming left V 2 bases short and J 2 bases short, with 9 bases between. The CDR3 is 14 residues long. Germline lookup yields CDR1 SGHDT and CDR2 YYEEEE. Here the CDR3 DNA reads TGTGCCAGCAGCTTATCACACCTCACAGATACGCAGTATTTT. This translates into CASSLSHLTDTQYF. The whole variable domain, remainder taken from reference TRBV5-6 and TRBJ2-3, is DAGVTQSPTHLIKTRGQQVTLRCSPKSGHDTVSWYQQALGQGPQFIFQYYEEEERQRGNFPDRFSGHQFPNYSSELNVNALLLGDSALYLCASSLSHLTDTQYFGPGTRLTVL.

J is TRBJ2-5 and V is TRBV12-3 or TRBV12-4; weak D call: TRBD2 (5 bases). The CDR3 loop spans 13 amino acids. V was cut by 7 bases and J by 0 bases, with 9 bases left in between. The chain's CDR3 is CASKSGNQETQYF. The CDR3 region has the DNA TGTGCCAGCAAATCGGGGAACCAAGAGACCCAGTACTTC.

The CDR3 here is CASRQNSVGNEQFF. The CDR3 DNA reads TGTGCCAGCAGGCAAAACTCCGTCGGCAATGAGCAGTTCTTC. This sequence joins TRBV6-1 and TRBJ2-1; D ambiguous. Germline CDR1 and CDR2: MNHNS and SASEGT. The CDR3 runs to 14 residues. Trimming left V 6 bases short and J 6 bases short, with 15 bases between.